This T cell receptor (beta chain) was sequenced for a study of sequential checkpoint blockade in melanoma. Study at large: Patients were randomized 1:1 to nivolumab-then-ipilimumab or ipilimumab-then-nivolumab first-line. After both sequences, patients received maintenance nivolumab.

Treatment given: randomized to nivolumab then ipilimumab (arm A) or the reverse (arm B). None of the patients previously received DNA-damaging chemotherapy. Live CD3+CD8+ CD19− CD56− cells were sorted from PBMCs. Sequencing used immunoSEQ multiplex PCR; TCRdb keeps in-frame clones, though not all of them. The sample yields 9,500 to 12,000 clones, roughly 73% seen once. Germline lookup yields CDR1 SEHNR and CDR2 FQNEAQ (reference sequence). The V and J ends lost 4 bases and 6 bases respectively, with 14 bases between them. The CDR3 spans 14 residues. The sample here was CD8+ T cells sorted from blood (inferred from file names), taken from a patient given nivolumab and ipilimumab in sequence. The rearrangement joins TRBV7-9 to TRBJ2-3, with D perhaps TRBD2 (6 bases). The source of this sequence is a human donor with melanoma. The CDR3: CASSSLDGSDTQYF. Here the CDR3 DNA reads TGTGCCAGCAGCTCCTTAGACGGGAGTGATACGCAGTATTTT. Full variable domain (outside the CDR3, taken from reference TRBV7-9 and TRBJ2-3): DTGVSQNPRHKITKRGQNVTFRCDPISEHNRLYWYRQTLGQGPEFLTYFQNEAQLEKSRLLSDRFSAERPKGSFSTLEIQRTEQGDSAMYLCASSSLDGSDTQYFGPGTRLTVL.